The 9 T cell receptor beta chains given below trace back to one sample, sequenced in a study of vaccination and CD4 T cells after COVID-19 (dated 2022 in TCRdb). The treatment or condition label, read with the paper, signifies: approximately nine-day PBMC culture with coronavirus spike peptide pools or control peptides (ViraFEST assay). CD4+ T cells from unexposed donors were collected before the COVID-19 pandemic (2011-2018). No antigen has been identified for these receptors. The library was built by means of PCR. Sequencer: Illumina iSeq 100. DNA from cultured CD4+ T cells was subjected to TCR sequencing with the Oncomine TCR Beta short-read assay at the Johns Hopkins FTIC core. The public reads were quality trimmed at Q25 with fastp and then assembled into clones with MiXCR by TCRdb, keeping productive beta chains. For every CDR3 protein sequence, its rows merge into one entry that carries the most common genes and DNA. The sample has roughly 6,400 distinct CDR3 sequences on record, under 60% of them singletons. The ten largest account for about 30% of the sample.

Input material: CD4+ T cells from blood, cultured in vitro. Every receptor here comes from a human donor in good health.

The chain employs TRBV20-1 and TRBJ2-3; TRBD2 agrees at 13 bases. The CDR3 has 16 residues. Germline CDR1 is DFQATT and CDR2 is SNEGSKA (reference sequence). V lost 3 bases, J lost 6 bases, and 9 bases stayed unmatched. The CDR3 bases are TGCAGTGCTAGTGATCGGCTACTAGCGGGGGGGGATACGCAGTATTTT. Residues: CSASDRLLAGGDTQYF.

This chain joins TRBV19 and TRBJ1-5, with 7 bases fitting TRBD1. This CDR3 is built from 16 residues. CDR1 is LNHDA and CDR2 is SQIVND in the germline V gene (reference sequence). Trimming at V came to 4 bases and at J to 0 bases, leaving 6 bases not matched to a gene. As DNA, the CDR3 is TGTGCCAGTAGTACCCTGACAGGGAGTAGCAATCAGCCCCAGCATTTT. It is translated as CASSTLTGSSNQPQHF.

A few counts support this clonotype. V is TRBV20-1 and J is TRBJ1-4, with D possibly being TRBD1 (5 bases). Germline lookup yields CDR1 DFQATT and CDR2 SNEGSKA (reference sequence). The CDR3 sequence is 15 residues long. V gave up 4 bases and J gave up 8 bases, with 20 bases separating them. The CDR3 bases are TGCAGTGCTACCTTGGATGCCAGGGCTTACGAAAAACTGTTTTTT. This codes for CSATLDARAYEKLFF.

The V and J genes are TRBV2 and TRBJ2-3, with D unresolved. This CDR3 has 15 residues. The V gene's germline CDR1 is SNHLY and CDR2 FYNNEI. V lost 1 base and J lost 1, with 9 bases in between. The CDR3 loop is CASSEVYSRTDTQYF. The CDR3 DNA reads TGTGCCAGCAGTGAAGTTTACAGCCGCACAGATACGCAGTATTTT. The full variable domain, with the rest looked up from reference TRBV2 and TRBJ2-3, is EPEVTQTPSHQVTQMGQEVILRCVPISNHLYFYWYRQILGQKVEFLVSFYNNEISEKSEIFDDQFSVERPDGSNFTLKIRSTKLEDSAMYFCASSEVYSRTDTQYFGPGTRLTVL.

The chain joins TRBV20-1 to TRBJ2-7, with 9 bases aligning to TRBD1. J was trimmed by 0 bases and V by 6 bases; bases with no gene match: 9. This CDR3 region has 15 residues. Germline CDR1 DFQATT, CDR2 SNEGSKA (reference sequence). The CDR3 region has the DNA TGCAGTGCGCCGAGACAGGGGGAATACTCCTACGAGCAGTACTTC. Translation: CSAPRQGEYSYEQYF.

A few counts support this clonotype. V is TRBV4-3 and J is TRBJ1-2; D is possibly TRBD1 (5 bases). The CDR3 runs to 14 residues. Germline V gene lookup returns CDR1 LGHNA and CDR2 YSLEER. Deletions cut 0 bases from V and 7 bases from J, with 12 bases between. The CDR3 here is CASSQEPRGGGYTF. The CDR3 nucleotides read TGCGCCAGCAGCCAAGAACCCCGGGGGGGTGGCTACACCTTC.

A few counts support this clonotype. The chain has TRBV20-1 and TRBJ2-1; 8 nucleotides agree with TRBD2. The germline V gene encodes CDR1 DFQATT and CDR2 SNEGSKA (reference sequence). This CDR3 has 16 amino acids. V was clipped by 5 bases and J by 6 bases; unmatched bases: 15. The CDR3 here is CSARLFGIAGPNEQFF. CDR3 bases: TGCAGTGCTCGACTGTTCGGGATAGCGGGGCCCAATGAGCAGTTCTTC.

This clonotype turned up a few times. The J gene is TRBJ1-1, the V gene TRBV7-9; D unclear. V was shortened by 1 base and J by 0 bases, with 9 bases between the two germline ends. The CDR3 length is 15 residues. Germline CDR1 is SEHNR and CDR2 is FQNEAQ (reference sequence). CDR3 sequence reads: CASSLGSVMNTEAFF. CDR3 DNA: TGTGCCAGCAGCTTAGGGTCGGTAATGAACACTGAAGCTTTCTTT.

J is TRBJ2-3 and V is TRBV6-4; TRBD1 matches 11 bases. This CDR3 is built from 14 residues. The J segment lost 4 bases and the V segment lost 4 bases, leaving 1 base of the junction unmatched. Germline V lookup: CDR1 MRHNA, CDR2 SNTAGT. The CDR3 sequence is CASSGTGGADTQYF. DNA of the CDR3: TGTGCCAGCAGTGGGACAGGGGGCGCAGATACGCAGTATTTT.